This paragraph covers one TCR beta chain sequence. The data originate from a study of T cell changes during pregnancy in multiple sclerosis. TCRdb's copy holds only in-frame clones and misses some; the assay was immunoSEQ multiplex PCR. The data hold more than 65,000 clones, with approximately 93% observed a single time. Germline assignment: CDR1 SGHNT and CDR2 YYREEE (reference sequence). The CDR3 loop spans 17 amino acids. J was trimmed by 4 bases and V by 2 bases; bases with no gene match: 7. The material sequenced was peripheral blood, taken in the first trimester of pregnancy. The receptor's source is a female donor with multiple sclerosis, enrolled in a pregnancy study. The gene calls are TRBV5-4 and TRBJ2-3; 13 nucleotides agree with TRBD2. CDR3 sequence (DNA): TGTGCCAGCAGCTTATTTAGAGGACTAGCGGGAGCAGATACGCAGTATTTT. It encodes CASSLFRGLAGADTQYF.